This TCR beta chain emerged from a study of blood T cell repertoires in COVID-19. TCRdb's copy holds only in-frame clones and misses some; the assay was immunoSEQ multiplex PCR. In the table there are 99,000 or so clones, 65% to 90% of which are singletons. CDR1 is MNHEY and CDR2 is SMNVEV in the germline V gene (reference sequence). CDR3 length: 13 amino acids. J lost 5 bases, V lost 7 bases, and 5 bases had no gene match. V gene TRBV27 combines with J gene TRBJ1-1; the match to TRBD1 covers 9 bases. Sequenced sample: peripheral blood. The source is a man between 60 and 75 years old with acute or convalescent COVID-19. The CDR3 here is CASNRQGGTEAFF. CDR3 DNA: TGTGCCAGCAACCGACAGGGGGGGACTGAAGCTTTCTTT.